This record looks at one T cell receptor (beta chain) sequence and its context. This entry comes from a study of blood T cell repertoires in COVID-19. About the research overall: Acute and convalescent COVID-19 samples came from the United States, Italy and Spain. In each case, the material was cDNA or gDNA derived from T cells, B-cell-depleted T cells, or PBMCs.

Trimming took 2 bases from V and 1 from J, leaving 6 bases between them. Germline V lookup: CDR1 MNHEY, CDR2 SVGEGT. The CDR3 spans 13 residues. In the study's own analysis: Amplification with reference gene primers provided the estimates of nucleated cell counts. Sequencing used immunoSEQ multiplex PCR; TCRdb keeps in-frame clones, though not all of them. The V and J calls and clone size were taken over from that table, and D and trimming were inferred from the DNA. Here the sample spans fewer than 300,000 clones, around four fifths being singletons. The TCR comes from a woman in her forties or fifties who had recovered from COVID-19. Sequenced sample: peripheral blood. The V and J genes are TRBV6-2 or TRBV6-3 and TRBJ2-7; D is possibly TRBD1 (5 bases). The CDR3 DNA follows: TGTGCCAGCAGTTACGGGGCTTCCTACGAGCAGTACTTC. Translated, it gives CASSYGASYEQYF.